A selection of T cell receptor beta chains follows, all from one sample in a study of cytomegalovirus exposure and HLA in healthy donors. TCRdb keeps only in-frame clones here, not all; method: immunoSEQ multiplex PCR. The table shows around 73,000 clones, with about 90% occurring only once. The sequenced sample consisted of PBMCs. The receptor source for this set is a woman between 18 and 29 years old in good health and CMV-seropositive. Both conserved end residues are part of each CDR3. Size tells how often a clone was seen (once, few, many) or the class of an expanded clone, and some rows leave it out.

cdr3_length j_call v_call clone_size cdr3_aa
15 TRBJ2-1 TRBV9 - CASSTKGLVYNEQFF
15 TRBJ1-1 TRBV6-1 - CASSELFGGGSEAFF
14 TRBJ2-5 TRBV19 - CASSTRGLGETQYF
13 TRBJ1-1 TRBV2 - CASTGEVNTEAFF
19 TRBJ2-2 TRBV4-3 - CASSQGYRLGQGATGELFF
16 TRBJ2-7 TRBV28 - CASSLLHRGRDYEQYF
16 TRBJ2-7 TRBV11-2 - CASRLTGGSSPYEQYF
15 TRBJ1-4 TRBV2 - CASSESGRGGEKLFF
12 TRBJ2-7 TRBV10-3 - CAIRDTSYEQYF
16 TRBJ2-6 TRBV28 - CATSGQGASGANVLTF
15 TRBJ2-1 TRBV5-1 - CASSLPGGSYNEQFF
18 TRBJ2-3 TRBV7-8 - CASSLGEGWTGAGDTQYF
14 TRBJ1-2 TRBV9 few CASSVGQYSYGYTF
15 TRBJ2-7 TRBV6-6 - CASNKAGTGGYEQYF
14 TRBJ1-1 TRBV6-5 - CASSYDRGNTEAFF
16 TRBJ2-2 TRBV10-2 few CASSESGGANTGELFF
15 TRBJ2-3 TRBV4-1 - CASSIVAVEADTQYF
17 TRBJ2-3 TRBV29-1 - CSGILAGGPSGTDTQYF
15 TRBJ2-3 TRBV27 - CASRPGLASTDTQYF
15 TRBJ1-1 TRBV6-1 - CASSEWQGLVTEAFF
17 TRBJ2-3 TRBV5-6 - CASSLDWALDAGDTQYF
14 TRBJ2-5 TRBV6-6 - CASSQDRRFGTQYF
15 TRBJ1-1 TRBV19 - CASRALGRVNTEAFF
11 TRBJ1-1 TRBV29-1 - CSATENTEAFF
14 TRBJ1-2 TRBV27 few CASSSQGGAKGYTF
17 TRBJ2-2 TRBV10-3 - CAISERANRVRDGELFF
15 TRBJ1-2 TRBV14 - CASSQSGQGANGYTF
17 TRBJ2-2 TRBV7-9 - CASSSDRQGPNTGELFF
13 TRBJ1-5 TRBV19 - CASKKTENQPQHF
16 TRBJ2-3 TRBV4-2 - CASSHAETGGGDTQYF
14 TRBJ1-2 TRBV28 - CASSTFARNYGYTF
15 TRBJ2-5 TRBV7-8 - CASSPRDRGGETQYF
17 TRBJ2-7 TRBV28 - CASSPPRLAGEGGRQYF
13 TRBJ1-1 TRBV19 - CASSLGGYMKAFF
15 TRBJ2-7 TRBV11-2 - CASSSRQTKSYEQYF
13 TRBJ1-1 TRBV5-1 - CASSSGGRAEAFF
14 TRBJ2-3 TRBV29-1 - CSVTGTGGTDTQYF
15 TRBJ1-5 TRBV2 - CASRQGFYSNQPQHF
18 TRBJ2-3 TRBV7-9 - CATDRQNQGQDFTDTQYF
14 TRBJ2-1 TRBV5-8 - CASSLRDSYNEQFF
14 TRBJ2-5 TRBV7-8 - CASSLAVAAQTQYF
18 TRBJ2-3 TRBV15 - CATSRSTGFEAVTDTQYF
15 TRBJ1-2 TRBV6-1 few CASSDGLSGGAGYTF
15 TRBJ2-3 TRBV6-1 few CASSEGQGAPDTQYF
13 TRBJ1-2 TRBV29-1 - CSVEDRGLNGYTF